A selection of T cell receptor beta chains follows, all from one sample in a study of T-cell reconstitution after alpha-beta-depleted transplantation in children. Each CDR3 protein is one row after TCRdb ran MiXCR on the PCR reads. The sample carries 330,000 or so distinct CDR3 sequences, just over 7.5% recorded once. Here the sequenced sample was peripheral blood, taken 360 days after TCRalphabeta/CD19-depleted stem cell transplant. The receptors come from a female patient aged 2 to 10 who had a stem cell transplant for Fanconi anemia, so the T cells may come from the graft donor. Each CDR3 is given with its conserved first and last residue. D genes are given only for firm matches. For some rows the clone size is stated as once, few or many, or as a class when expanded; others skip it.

DNA: TGTGCCAGCAGCCCGGAGGCCCATTCCTACGAGCAGTACTTC; CDR3: CASSPEAHSYEQYF; J: TRBJ2-7; V: TRBV5-5; size: NA; D: NA
DNA: TGTGCCAGCAGTTTAGGTCAGGGGGCAGTGGACACCATATATTTT; CDR3: CASSLGQGAVDTIYF; J: TRBJ1-3; V: TRBV28; size: few; D: TRBD1
DNA: TGCAGTGCGAGATGGACAGCGAACACTGAAGCTTTCTTT; CDR3: CSARWTANTEAFF; J: TRBJ1-1; V: TRBV20-1; size: many; D: NA
DNA: TGTGCCAGCAGCCCAGGAGGGCCCCAAGAGACCCAGTACTTC; CDR3: CASSPGGPQETQYF; J: TRBJ2-5; V: TRBV7-3; size: many; D: NA
DNA: TGTGCCAGCAGTCAAGACAGGGGACGAGGGAACATTCAGTACTTC; CDR3: CASSQDRGRGNIQYF; J: TRBJ2-4; V: TRBV25-1; size: many; D: TRBD1
DNA: TGCAGTGCTAGGGGCCTACAGGGTGGTTGGGACAATGAGCAGTTCTTC; CDR3: CSARGLQGGWDNEQFF; J: TRBJ2-1; V: TRBV20-1; size: many; D: NA
DNA: TGTGCCAGCAGCGCCGGGACAGGCTCTACGAGGGAGCAGTACTTC; CDR3: CASSAGTGSTREQYF; J: TRBJ2-7; V: TRBV7-9; size: NA; D: TRBD1
DNA: TGCGCCAGCAGCCAAGAACTGACCTATGGCTACACCTTC; CDR3: CASSQELTYGYTF; J: TRBJ1-2; V: TRBV4-3; size: many; D: NA
DNA: TGCAGCGCCTCTTATCGGGGGCGAGAGACCCAGTACTTC; CDR3: CSASYRGRETQYF; J: TRBJ2-5; V: TRBV20-1; size: NA; D: NA
DNA: TGTGCCAGCAGGGAAGGGACTAGCGGGAGCACAGATACGCAGTATTTT; CDR3: CASREGTSGSTDTQYF; J: TRBJ2-3; V: TRBV12-3/TRBV12-4; size: many; D: TRBD2
DNA: TGTGCCAGCTCACCCCCCACGAGCGCCAATGAGCAGTTCTTC; CDR3: CASSPPTSANEQFF; J: TRBJ2-1; V: TRBV18; size: NA; D: NA
DNA: TGTGCCAGCTCGGGGGGCACTGAAGCTTTCTTT; CDR3: CASSGGTEAFF; J: TRBJ1-1; V: TRBV18; size: many; D: NA
DNA: TGCGCCAGCAGCCTTCGGACAGGGGCAAATAACTATGGCTACACCTTC; CDR3: CASSLRTGANNYGYTF; J: TRBJ1-2; V: TRBV5-1; size: many; D: TRBD1
DNA: TGCAGTGCTAGACAGGGGGATGAAAAACTGTTTTTT; CDR3: CSARQGDEKLFF; J: TRBJ1-4; V: TRBV20-1; size: many; D: TRBD1
DNA: TGCGCCAGCAGCTTGGGGGACAGAGCCTACGAGCAGTACTTC; CDR3: CASSLGDRAYEQYF; J: TRBJ2-7; V: TRBV5-1; size: many; D: TRBD1
DNA: TGTGCCAGCAGTTGGGACGTTCCGGGACCGCCAGTCACCGGGGAGCTGTTTTTT; CDR3: CASSWDVPGPPVTGELFF; J: TRBJ2-2; V: TRBV6-2/TRBV6-3; size: few; D: NA
DNA: TGTGCCAGCAGCACAGGGACTAGCGGGGGGGCCGAAGATACGCAGTATTTT; CDR3: CASSTGTSGGAEDTQYF; J: TRBJ2-3; V: TRBV9; size: many; D: TRBD2
DNA: TGCGCCAGCAGCCAGAGGACCGTCCCCGATACGCAGTATTTT; CDR3: CASSQRTVPDTQYF; J: TRBJ2-3; V: TRBV5-1; size: many; D: NA
DNA: TGCAGTGCTACCCCTGCAACTAATGAAAAACTGTTTTTT; CDR3: CSATPATNEKLFF; J: TRBJ1-4; V: TRBV20-1; size: many; D: NA
DNA: TGTGCCAGCAGCGTAGGGTGGGAATCACCCCTCCACTTT; CDR3: CASSVGWESPLHF; J: TRBJ1-6; V: TRBV9; size: many; D: NA
DNA: TGTGCCAGCAGCCTATCAGACCTCTCCTACGAGCAGTACTTC; CDR3: CASSLSDLSYEQYF; J: TRBJ2-7; V: TRBV7-6; size: few; D: NA
DNA: TGTGCCAGCAGCGTAGAGGGACTGGGCTATGGCTACACCTTC; CDR3: CASSVEGLGYGYTF; J: TRBJ1-2; V: TRBV9; size: many; D: NA
DNA: TGTGCCAGCAGACATGGGCCTAGTTATGGCACCGGGGAGCTGTTTTTT; CDR3: CASRHGPSYGTGELFF; J: TRBJ2-2; V: TRBV5-4; size: many; D: NA
DNA: TGTGCCAGCAGTTTCTCTACAGTAGACGAGCAGTACTTC; CDR3: CASSFSTVDEQYF; J: TRBJ2-7; V: TRBV6-2/TRBV6-3; size: NA; D: NA
DNA: TGCAGCGTTGTGTCTAGCACAGATACGCAGTATTTT; CDR3: CSVVSSTDTQYF; J: TRBJ2-3; V: TRBV29-1; size: many; D: NA
DNA: TGTGCCAGCAGTAGGGACAGGGGAGATCCTGAAGCTTTCTTT; CDR3: CASSRDRGDPEAFF; J: TRBJ1-1; V: TRBV12-3/TRBV12-4; size: NA; D: TRBD1
DNA: TGTGTCAGCAGCGAGACCTCAGGGTTCTCTGGAAACACCATATATTTT; CDR3: CVSSETSGFSGNTIYF; J: TRBJ1-3; V: TRBV3-1; size: NA; D: NA
DNA: TGTGCCAGCAGCGGGACTAGCGGGGGGTCTGTCTACGAGCAGTACTTC; CDR3: CASSGTSGGSVYEQYF; J: TRBJ2-7; V: TRBV9; size: few; D: TRBD2
DNA: TGTGCCAGCAGCCATTACGAGCAGTACTTC; CDR3: CASSHYEQYF; J: TRBJ2-7; V: TRBV11-2; size: NA; D: NA
DNA: TGCGCCAGCAGCATTCAGTTGAACACTGAAGCTTTCTTT; CDR3: CASSIQLNTEAFF; J: TRBJ1-1; V: TRBV7-9; size: many; D: NA
DNA: TGCAGTGCTAGAGTCTGGATGGGGGCTACAGGGGGCACTGAAGCTTTCTTT; CDR3: CSARVWMGATGGTEAFF; J: TRBJ1-1; V: TRBV20-1; size: few; D: TRBD1
DNA: TGCAGTGCTAGGGGGCTAAACACCGGGGAGCTGTTTTTT; CDR3: CSARGLNTGELFF; J: TRBJ2-2; V: TRBV20-1; size: many; D: NA
DNA: TGTGCCAGCAGCTTAGAGGGACAGAACACTGAAGCTTTCTTT; CDR3: CASSLEGQNTEAFF; J: TRBJ1-1; V: TRBV13; size: many; D: NA
DNA: TGCGCCAGCCAATGGGACGGCCGGAACACTGAAGCTTTCTTT; CDR3: CASQWDGRNTEAFF; J: TRBJ1-1; V: TRBV5-1; size: NA; D: NA
DNA: TGTGCCAGCTCAGGGTTGACGGCAGGGGCTTCGGGCTATGGCTACACCTTC; CDR3: CASSGLTAGASGYGYTF; J: TRBJ1-2; V: TRBV18; size: NA; D: NA
DNA: TGTGCCACCAGCAGAGGGGACAGGGGCAATCAGCCCCAGCATTTT; CDR3: CATSRGDRGNQPQHF; J: TRBJ1-5; V: TRBV15; size: many; D: TRBD1
DNA: TGTGCCAGCAGACTCGCCACAAGCTCTGGGGCCAACGTCCTGACTTTC; CDR3: CASRLATSSGANVLTF; J: TRBJ2-6; V: TRBV12-3/TRBV12-4; size: few; D: NA
DNA: TGTGCCAGCAGTTTTGCTGGGATCGAGCAGTACTTC; CDR3: CASSFAGIEQYF; J: TRBJ2-7; V: TRBV27; size: NA; D: NA
DNA: TGTGCCAGCAGCTTAGGGGGCAGACTGTACGAGCAGTACTTC; CDR3: CASSLGGRLYEQYF; J: TRBJ2-7; V: TRBV7-9; size: many; D: NA
DNA: TGTGCCAGCAGCCGAGGGACTAGCGGCCGCTACGAGCAGTACTTC; CDR3: CASSRGTSGRYEQYF; J: TRBJ2-7; V: TRBV14; size: few; D: TRBD2
DNA: TGTGCCAGCAGATCCTCCACAGGGAACAATCAGCCCCAGCATTTT; CDR3: CASRSSTGNNQPQHF; J: TRBJ1-5; V: TRBV6-2/TRBV6-3; size: many; D: NA
DNA: TGTGCCAGCAGCTTGGATGCGTGGGGGTTGGATTCACCCCTCCACTTT; CDR3: CASSLDAWGLDSPLHF; J: TRBJ1-6; V: TRBV5-6; size: NA; D: NA
DNA: TGTGCCAGCAGCCAAGGAGTCTATCGGATGAATGAAAAACTGTTTTTT; CDR3: CASSQGVYRMNEKLFF; J: TRBJ1-4; V: TRBV3-1; size: NA; D: NA
DNA: TGTGCCAGCAGCCATACTAGCGCCTACAATGAGCAGTTCTTC; CDR3: CASSHTSAYNEQFF; J: TRBJ2-1; V: TRBV12-3/TRBV12-4; size: many; D: TRBD2
DNA: TGTGCCAGCAGCCTCGGTGGTCGGACCGAGCAGTACTTC; CDR3: CASSLGGRTEQYF; J: TRBJ2-7; V: TRBV9; size: many; D: NA
DNA: TGTGCCAGCAGCTTAGAGCGGGGCTTGGGCACTGAAGCTTTCTTT; CDR3: CASSLERGLGTEAFF; J: TRBJ1-1; V: TRBV11-2; size: few; D: NA
DNA: TGTGCCAGCATGCCCCTAGGGTTCAATGAGCAGTTCTTC; CDR3: CASMPLGFNEQFF; J: TRBJ2-1; V: TRBV12-3/TRBV12-4; size: many; D: NA
DNA: TGTGCCAGCTCACCTTCCCGACAGTCTGAAGCTTTCTTT; CDR3: CASSPSRQSEAFF; J: TRBJ1-1; V: TRBV18; size: NA; D: NA
DNA: TGTGCCAGCAGTGACTGGGCGGGGGGGGCCCCAGAAGAGACCCAGTACTTC; CDR3: CASSDWAGGAPEETQYF; J: TRBJ2-5; V: TRBV2; size: many; D: TRBD2
DNA: TGCAGTGCTGGGACGATGGGGCGGCATGAAAAACTGTTTTTT; CDR3: CSAGTMGRHEKLFF; J: TRBJ1-4; V: TRBV20-1; size: many; D: NA
DNA: TGTGCCAGCAGTTACTCTAGAAACAGCTACAATGAGCAGTTCTTC; CDR3: CASSYSRNSYNEQFF; J: TRBJ2-1; V: TRBV6-5; size: few; D: NA
DNA: TGCAGTGCTCCTGGACTAGCGTACCAAGAGACCCAGTACTTC; CDR3: CSAPGLAYQETQYF; J: TRBJ2-5; V: TRBV20-1; size: many; D: TRBD2
DNA: TGTGCCAGCAGTTTCCAAAAACCGGGACAGGAGATTAAATACACTGAAGCTTTCTTT; CDR3: CASSFQKPGQEIKYTEAFF; J: TRBJ1-1; V: TRBV6-2/TRBV6-3; size: NA; D: TRBD1
DNA: TGTGCCAGCAGTGGGGTGGGACTTCACATTCAGCCCCAGCATTTT; CDR3: CASSGVGLHIQPQHF; J: TRBJ1-5; V: TRBV6-1; size: NA; D: NA
DNA: TGCGCCAGCAGCTTGGCAAGGAACACTGAAGCTTTCTTT; CDR3: CASSLARNTEAFF; J: TRBJ1-1; V: TRBV5-1; size: many; D: NA
DNA: TGCAGTGCTAGAGCTGGGGTCGGCAATCAGCCCCAGCATTTT; CDR3: CSARAGVGNQPQHF; J: TRBJ1-5; V: TRBV20-1; size: many; D: NA
DNA: TGTGCCAGCAGTTTATTGTGGTACGAGCAGTACTTC; CDR3: CASSLLWYEQYF; J: TRBJ2-7; V: TRBV28; size: many; D: NA
DNA: TGTGCCACCAGTGACCCACTAGCGGGAGGGCCGAACGGGGAGCTGTTTTTT; CDR3: CATSDPLAGGPNGELFF; J: TRBJ2-2; V: TRBV24-1; size: many; D: TRBD2